This T cell receptor (beta chain) was identified in a study of cytomegalovirus exposure and HLA in healthy donors. V was pared by 0 bases and J by 5 bases, with 6 bases of the junction left unmatched. Looked up from germline, CDR1 is SGDLS and CDR2 is YYNGEE. The CDR3 is 15 amino acids. This table comes from immunoSEQ multiplex PCR, and its TCRdb copy is limited to in-frame clones, with some not included. Of roughly 300,000 clones in the sample, around 87% were seen once. This clone was seen only a few times. The sample consisted of PBMCs. The sequence came from a woman aged 25 to 39 in good health and CMV-seropositive. The V and J genes are TRBV9 and TRBJ2-7, with TRBD1 matching 9 bases. The CDR3 here is CASSVGDRDRDEQYF. CDR3 coding DNA: TGTGCCAGCAGCGTAGGGGACAGGGATAGAGACGAGCAGTACTTC.